This T cell receptor (beta chain) was observed in a study of cytomegalovirus exposure and HLA in healthy donors. Study-level results: A later analysis by the authors found several of the most significant clusters apparently linked to common viral pathogens. While the bulk of TCR sequences proved rare, some public TCRs turned up in many donors. One variant, a missense change in DCLRE1C, was linked in a later analysis to TCR beta V- and J-gene trimming. The authors judged a highly shared variant cluster likely a sequencing artifact.

The PCR made use of 60 Vbeta and 13 Jbeta primers. Assay used: immunoSEQ multiplex PCR; TCRdb lists only in-frame clones, some missing. The sample carries about 82,000 clones, over 75% recorded once. V lost 8 bases and J lost 2; bases outside the gene matches: 3. CDR1 is MDHEN, CDR2 SYDVKM, per germline. CDR3 length equals 13 residues. Details on this clone: The target antigen is unknown.

The sample consisted of PBMCs. This sequence was found in a man between 50 and 59 years old in good health and CMV-seronegative. This chain joins TRBV28 and TRBJ1-2; 9 bases align to TRBD1. The chain's CDR3 is CASWTGVNYGYTF. The CDR3 DNA is TGTGCCAGCTGGACAGGGGTGAACTATGGCTACACCTTC.